This TCR beta chain was obtained from a study of blood T cells in healthy people across ages. A sample-barcoded 5' primer and a J-beta primer mix were used in a second PCR of roughly 7 to 11 cycles. Via MiXCR, TCRdb re-called the 5' RACE reads, giving one row per CDR3 protein. Of almost 550,000 distinct CDR3 sequences detected, 24% appear once; the ten largest clones hold approximately 10%. Only a few counts were recorded for this clonotype. A further study also used this sample, focusing on T cells of mothers and their children.

The TCR originated in a boy between 10 and 17 years old in good health. Sequencing was performed on blood.

Here the CDR3 reads CASSLVGEWFHEQFF. CDR3 DNA sequence: TGTGCCAGCAGCTTAGTCGGGGAATGGTTCCATGAGCAGTTCTTC. The chain recombines TRBV7-2 with TRBJ2-5, with a possible D match to TRBD2 (5 bases). The DNA end is more similar to TRBJ2-1, so the J call may be wrong. Germline V gene sequence: CDR1 SGHTA, CDR2 FQGNSA. The length of the CDR3 is 15 residues.